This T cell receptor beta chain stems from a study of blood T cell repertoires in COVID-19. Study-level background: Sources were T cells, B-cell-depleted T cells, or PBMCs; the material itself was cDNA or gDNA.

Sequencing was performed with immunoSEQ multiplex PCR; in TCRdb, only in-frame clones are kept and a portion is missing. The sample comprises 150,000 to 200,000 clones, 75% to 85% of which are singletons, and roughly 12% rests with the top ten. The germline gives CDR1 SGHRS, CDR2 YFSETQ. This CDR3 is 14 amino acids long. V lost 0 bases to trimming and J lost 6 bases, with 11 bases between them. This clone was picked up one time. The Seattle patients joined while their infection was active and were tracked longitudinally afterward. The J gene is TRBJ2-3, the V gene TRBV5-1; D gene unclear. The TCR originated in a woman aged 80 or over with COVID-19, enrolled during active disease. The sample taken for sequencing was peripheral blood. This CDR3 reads CASSLAQSEDTQYF. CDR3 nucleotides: TGCGCCAGCAGCTTGGCACAAAGCGAGGATACGCAGTATTTT.